These T cell receptor beta chains were read from a single sample in a study of CD8+ T cells in alopecia areata. Profiled with immunoSEQ multiplex PCR; TCRdb holds only in-frame clones, not every one. This sample has roughly 140,000 clones, with 62% found just once. The specimen sequenced was CD8+ T cells sorted from blood. All receptors derive from a human donor in good health. Both conserved end residues are part of each CDR3. The order of the fields is J gene, V gene, clone size, D gene, CDR3 protein, CDR3 DNA. The D gene is left open where the match is weak. Expanded clones are given a class, and other clones once, few, many or no size at all.

>TRBJ2-7|TRBV13|.|TRBD2
CASSPSGESRYEQYF
TGTGCCAGCAGTCCTAGCGGAGAGAGCCGCTACGAGCAGTACTTC
>TRBJ2-3|TRBV21-1|.|.
CASSKTIRPSEMRRRLF
TGTGCCAGCAGCAAGACCATTCGTCCTAGCGAAATGAGACGTCGGCTTTTT
>TRBJ1-1|TRBV5-1|.|TRBD1
CASRPGQGAADTEAFF
TGCGCCAGCAGACCAGGACAGGGGGCTGCGGACACTGAAGCTTTCTTT
>TRBJ2-4|TRBV28|.|TRBD1
CASSLVQGNIQYF
TGTGCCAGCAGTTTGGTACAGGGGAACATTCAGTACTTC
>TRBJ2-2|TRBV27|.|.
CASSALVGGELFF
TGTGCCAGCAGTGCTTTGGTCGGCGGGGAGCTGTTTTTT
>TRBJ2-2|TRBV4-1|once|.
CASSQDLNEGAGELFF
TGCGCCAGCAGCCAAGATCTAAATGAGGGGGCCGGGGAGCTGTTTTTT
>TRBJ2-3|TRBV9|.|TRBD2
CASSVGSGSYADTQYF
TGTGCCAGCAGCGTAGGTAGCGGGAGCTATGCAGATACGCAGTATTTT
>TRBJ2-2|TRBV29-1|.|.
CSGPTAKGELFF
TGCAGCGGCCCGACAGCTAAGGGGGAGCTGTTTTTT
>TRBJ2-7|TRBV6-5|.|.
CASSYSSLREQYF
TGTGCCAGCAGTTACTCCTCTCTACGTGAGCAGTACTTC
>TRBJ1-5|TRBV6-5|.|TRBD1
CASRGQGTNQPQHF
TGTGCCAGCAGGGGACAGGGAACGAATCAGCCCCAGCATTTT
>TRBJ2-5|TRBV5-4|few|.
CASSETGSGGTQYF
TGTGCCAGCAGCGAAACAGGTTCGGGCGGGACCCAGTACTTC
>TRBJ2-1|TRBV14|.|.
CASSLLGGLQENEQFF
TGTGCCAGCAGCCTCCTAGGGGGACTCCAAGAGAATGAGCAGTTCTTC
>TRBJ2-7|TRBV13|once|.
CASSSSAYGAEQYF
TGTGCCAGCAGCTCTAGCGCCTACGGGGCCGAGCAGTACTTC
>TRBJ2-4|TRBV5-6|.|.
CASSLSGENIQYF
TGTGCCAGCAGCTTGTCCGGAGAAAACATTCAGTACTTC
>TRBJ1-5|TRBV27|.|.
CASSALSNQPQHF
TGTGCCAGCAGTGCCCTAAGCAATCAGCCCCAGCATTTT
>TRBJ2-6|TRBV29-1|few|.
CSVPSPGHSSSGANVLTF
TGCAGCGTTCCTTCTCCGGGACATTCAAGCTCTGGGGCCAACGTCCTGACTTTC
>TRBJ2-1|TRBV29-1|.|.
CSVDFGGPHNEQFF
TGCAGCGTTGACTTCGGGGGTCCCCACAATGAGCAGTTCTTC
>TRBJ2-1|TRBV6-6|.|.
CASSYSSQRYYNEQFF
TGTGCCAGCAGTTACTCGAGTCAGCGGTACTACAATGAGCAGTTCTTC
>TRBJ2-1|TRBV2|.|TRBD2
CASIGLARSNEQFF
TGTGCCAGCATTGGACTAGCCCGCTCCAATGAGCAGTTCTTC
>TRBJ2-1|TRBV28|.|TRBD1
CASSSSGLTGSSYNEQFF
TGTGCCAGCAGTTCCTCCGGGTTGACAGGGAGCTCCTACAATGAGCAGTTCTTC
>TRBJ2-3|TRBV19|few|TRBD1
CASSFGTGADTQYF
TGTGCCAGTAGTTTCGGGACAGGGGCAGATACGCAGTATTTT
>TRBJ1-1|TRBV29-1|.|.
CSVVAANTEAFF
TGCAGCGTTGTGGCAGCAAACACTGAAGCTTTCTTT
>TRBJ2-7|TRBV7-9|.|TRBD1
CASSSGQYEQYF
TGTGCCAGCAGCTCGGGACAGTACGAGCAGTACTTC
>TRBJ1-5|TRBV28|.|.
CATRDTYQPQHF
TGTGCCACCCGGGACACCTATCAGCCCCAGCATTTT
>TRBJ2-7|TRBV27|.|.
CASSLGAGYEQYF
TGTGCCAGCAGTCTCGGGGCCGGGTACGAGCAGTACTTC
>TRBJ2-1|TRBV10-1|.|TRBD1
CASSETGDEQFF
TGCGCCAGCAGTGAGACAGGGGATGAGCAGTTCTTC
>TRBJ2-2|TRBV11-2|few|TRBD2
CASSAGLAGNTGELFF
TGTGCCAGCAGCGCGGGACTAGCGGGGAACACCGGGGAGCTGTTTTTT
>TRBJ2-4|TRBV13|.|TRBD2
CASSSRGDLKNIQYF
TGTGCCAGCAGCTCCCGGGGGGACCTCAAAAACATTCAGTACTTC
>TRBJ2-3|TRBV6-5|.|.
CASSYWRATDTQYF
TGTGCCAGCAGTTACTGGCGGGCCACAGATACGCAGTATTTT
>TRBJ2-5|TRBV25-1|many|TRBD2
CASRDPGSGGNKYF
TGTGCCAGCAGGGACCCAGGAAGCGGGGGCAATAAGTACTTC
>TRBJ2-7|TRBV4-1|.|.
CASSQGAVGYEQYF
TGCGCCAGCAGCCAGGGGGCCGTAGGCTACGAGCAGTACTTC
>TRBJ2-5|TRBV2|.|.
CASRPPSAELDQYF
TGTGCCAGCAGACCGCCAAGCGCCGAATTAGACCAGTACTTC
>TRBJ2-7|TRBV9|few|.
CASSEYQGYEQYF
TGTGCCAGCAGTGAATACCAGGGCTACGAGCAGTACTTC
>TRBJ2-2|TRBV6-5|.|TRBD2
CASSWASGSADGELFF
TGTGCCAGCAGTTGGGCCAGCGGGAGCGCCGACGGGGAGCTGTTTTTT
>TRBJ1-2|TRBV5-1|.|.
CASRPQGSYGYTF
TGCGCCAGCAGACCACAGGGAAGCTATGGCTACACCTTC
>TRBJ2-2|TRBV30|few|.
CAWSELNTGELFF
TGTGCCTGGAGTGAATTGAACACCGGGGAGCTGTTTTTT
>TRBJ2-2|TRBV13|.|TRBD2
CASSQTSDNTGELFF
TGTGCCAGCAGCCAGACTAGCGATAACACCGGGGAGCTGTTTTTT
>TRBJ1-1|TRBV10-2|.|.
CASTEIGVTEAFF
TGCGCCAGCACCGAGATTGGGGTCACTGAAGCTTTCTTT
>TRBJ2-1|TRBV29-1|.|.
CSGSNPTGGVNEQFF
TGCAGCGGGTCAAATCCCACCGGAGGTGTAAATGAGCAGTTCTTC
>TRBJ2-7|TRBV11-2|.|.
CASSFTTRAEYYEQYF
TGTGCCAGCAGCTTCACCACCAGGGCCGAGTACTACGAGCAGTACTTC
>TRBJ2-5|TRBV29-1|.|.
CSVELEYQETQYF
TGCAGCGTTGAACTTGAGTACCAAGAGACCCAGTACTTC
>TRBJ2-7|TRBV2|.|.
CASSGTPSSYEQYF
TGTGCCAGCAGCGGGACACCTAGCTCCTACGAGCAGTACTTC
>TRBJ2-2|TRBV5-5|few|TRBD1
CASSLPGQGMNTGELFF
TGTGCCAGCAGCTTGCCCGGACAGGGTATGAACACCGGGGAGCTGTTTTTT
>TRBJ2-5|TRBV4-1|.|TRBD2
CASSQAGTSQETQYF
TGCGCCAGCAGCCAAGCTGGGACTAGCCAAGAGACCCAGTACTTC
>TRBJ2-5|TRBV18|.|.
CASSPWDTSPGNQETQYF
TGTGCCAGCTCACCATGGGACACCTCACCTGGCAATCAAGAGACCCAGTACTTC
>TRBJ2-7|TRBV5-6|.|TRBD2
CARVKREGYEQYF
TGTGCCAGAGTCAAGCGGGAGGGGTACGAGCAGTACTTC
>TRBJ2-7|TRBV29-1|.|.
CSVVPHGEPYEQYF
TGCAGCGTTGTACCTCACGGCGAGCCCTACGAGCAGTACTTC
>TRBJ2-5|TRBV5-5|few|TRBD2
CASSHSAPLADQETQYF
TGTGCCAGCAGCCATTCTGCGCCACTAGCGGACCAAGAGACCCAGTACTTC